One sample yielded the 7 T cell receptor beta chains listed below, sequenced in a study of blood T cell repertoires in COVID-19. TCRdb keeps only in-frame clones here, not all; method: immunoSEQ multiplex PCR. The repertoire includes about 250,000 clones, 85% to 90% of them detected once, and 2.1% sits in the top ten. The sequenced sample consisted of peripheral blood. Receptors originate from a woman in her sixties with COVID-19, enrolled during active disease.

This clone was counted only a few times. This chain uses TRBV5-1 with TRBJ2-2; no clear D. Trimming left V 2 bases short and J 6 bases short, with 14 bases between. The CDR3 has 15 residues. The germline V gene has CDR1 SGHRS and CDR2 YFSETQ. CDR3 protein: CASSLEARLSGELFF. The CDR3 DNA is TGCGCCAGCAGCTTAGAAGCCAGGCTCTCCGGGGAGCTGTTTTTT.

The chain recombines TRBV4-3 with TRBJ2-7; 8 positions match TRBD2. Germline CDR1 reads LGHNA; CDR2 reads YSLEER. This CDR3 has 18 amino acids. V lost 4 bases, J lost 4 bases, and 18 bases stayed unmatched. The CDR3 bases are TGCGCCAGCAGCCGGCCTCGCGGGGGGCACCTGGCCCTTTACGAGCAGTACTTC. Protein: CASSRPRGGHLALYEQYF.

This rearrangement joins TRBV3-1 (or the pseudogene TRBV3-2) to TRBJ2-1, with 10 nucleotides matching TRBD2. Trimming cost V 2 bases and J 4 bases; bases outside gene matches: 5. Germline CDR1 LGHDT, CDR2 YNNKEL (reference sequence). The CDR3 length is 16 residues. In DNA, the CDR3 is TGTGCCAGCAGCCAACAGACTAGCGGGTGGTACAATGAGCAGTTCTTC. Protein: CASSQQTSGWYNEQFF.

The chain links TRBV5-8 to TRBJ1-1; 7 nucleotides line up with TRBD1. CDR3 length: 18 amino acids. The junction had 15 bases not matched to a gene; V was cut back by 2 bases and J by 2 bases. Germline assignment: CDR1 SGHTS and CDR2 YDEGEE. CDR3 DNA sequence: TGTGCCAGCAGCTTCACCCAAAGCTACAGGGGAGTCAACACTGAAGCTTTCTTT. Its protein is CASSFTQSYRGVNTEAFF.

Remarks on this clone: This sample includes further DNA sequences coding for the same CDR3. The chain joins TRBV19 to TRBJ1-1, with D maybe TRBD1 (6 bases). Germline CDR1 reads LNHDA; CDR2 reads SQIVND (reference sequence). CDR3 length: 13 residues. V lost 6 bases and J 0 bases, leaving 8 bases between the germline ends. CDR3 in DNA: TGTGCCAGTAGCGACAGGCTGAACACTGAAGCTTTCTTT. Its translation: CASSDRLNTEAFF.

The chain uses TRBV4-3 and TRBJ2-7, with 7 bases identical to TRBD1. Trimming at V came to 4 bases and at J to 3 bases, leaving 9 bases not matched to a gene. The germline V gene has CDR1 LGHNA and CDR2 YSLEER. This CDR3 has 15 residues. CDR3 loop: CASSREGGQRYEQYF. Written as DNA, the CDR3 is TGCGCCAGCAGCCGAGAAGGGGGCCAACGCTACGAGCAGTACTTC.

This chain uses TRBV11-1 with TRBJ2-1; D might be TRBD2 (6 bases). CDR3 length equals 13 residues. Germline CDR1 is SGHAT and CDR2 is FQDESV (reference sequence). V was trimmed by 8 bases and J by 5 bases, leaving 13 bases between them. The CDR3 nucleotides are TGTGCCAGCCGACTAGAGGTTCACAATGAGCAGTTCTTC. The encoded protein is CASRLEVHNEQFF. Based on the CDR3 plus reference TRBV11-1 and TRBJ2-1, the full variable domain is EAEVAQSPRYKITEKSQAVAFWCDPISGHATLYWYRQILGQGPELLVQFQDESVVDDSQLPKDRFSAERLKGVDSTLKIQPAELGDSAMYLCASRLEVHNEQFFGPGTRLTVL.